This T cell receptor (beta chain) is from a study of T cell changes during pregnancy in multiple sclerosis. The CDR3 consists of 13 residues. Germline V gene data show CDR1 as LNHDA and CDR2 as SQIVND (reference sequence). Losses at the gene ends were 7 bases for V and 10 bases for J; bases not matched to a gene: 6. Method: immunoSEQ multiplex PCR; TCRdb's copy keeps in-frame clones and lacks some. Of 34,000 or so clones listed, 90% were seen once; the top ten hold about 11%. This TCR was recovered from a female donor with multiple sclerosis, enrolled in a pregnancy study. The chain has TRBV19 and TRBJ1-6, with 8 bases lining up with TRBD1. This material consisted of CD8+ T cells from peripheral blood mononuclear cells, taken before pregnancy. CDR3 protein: CASNDRGRSPLHF. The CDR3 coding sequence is TGTGCCAGTAATGACAGGGGTAGGTCACCCCTCCACTTT.